The sequence of this TCR beta chain was determined in a study of shared clonotypes between healthy human individuals. On sorted subsets, replicate PCRs used approximately 190 ng DNA, or around 30,000 T cell genomes. Assay: immunoSEQ multiplex PCR; the TCRdb copy retains only in-frame clones and omits some. Here the sample spans roughly 2.5 million clones, approximately 94% being singletons. V lost 4 bases to trimming and J lost 5 bases; unmatched junction nucleotides: 5. This CDR3 has 15 amino acids. CDR1 and CDR2 from the germline V gene are SNHLY and FYNNEI. The chain recombines TRBV2 with TRBJ2-1; TRBD2 agrees at 10 bases. The sequence derives from a man aged 18 to 29 in good health. Material for sequencing was naive CD4+ T cells sorted from blood. The subset was: CD45RA+ positively selected. CDR3 nucleotide sequence: TGTGCCAGCAGTGTGACTAGCGGGCGCCACAATGAGCAGTTCTTC. Protein sequence: CASSVTSGRHNEQFF.